This passage covers 19 T cell receptor beta chains from one sample sequenced in a study of T-cell memory formation after mild COVID-19. Each CDR3 protein is one row after TCRdb ran MiXCR on the 5' RACE reads. The data hold fewer than 200,000 distinct CDR3 sequences, with about 18% observed a single time. Sequences were obtained from PBMCs or a T cell subset sorted from them (not recorded which). The receptors were sampled from a man between 18 and 35 years old who had mild COVID-19 (a few samples of this study predate the infection). Cell type and time point are not known.

This clonotype has only a few counts. The V gene is TRBV10-3, the J gene TRBJ1-6; 11 nucleotides agree with TRBD1. V gave up 3 bases and J gave up 1 base; unmatched junction bases: 23. The length of the CDR3 is 24 residues. Germline loops: CDR1 ENHRY, CDR2 SYGVKD. Here the CDR3 reads CAISDPFHRQRPGTGGSYNSPLHF. CDR3 DNA: TGTGCCATCAGTGATCCTTTCCACCGACAGCGGCCGGGGACAGGGGGGTCCTATAATTCACCCCTCCACTTT.

This clonotype was seen a handful of times. The genes are TRBV10-3 and TRBJ1-6, with a tentative D call TRBD1 (6 bases). Trimming cost V 11 bases and J 9 bases, with 20 bases left between them. CDR1 and CDR2 (germline): ENHRY, SYGVKD. The CDR3 totals 14 residues. The CDR3 DNA sequence: TGTGCCTCCTCGGAGGAGGGGGGGGGTTCACCCCTCCACTTT. This gives the protein CASSEEGGGSPLHF.

The rearrangement links TRBV14 to TRBJ2-1; 7 nucleotides line up with TRBD2. The CDR3 extends over 17 amino acids. Germline CDR1 SGHDN, CDR2 FVKESK. The V gene end was trimmed by 4 bases and the J gene end by 3 bases; junction bases not matched to a gene: 12. For the CDR3, the DNA is TGTGCCAGCAGCCTAACCCCCTGGGGGGGGAACTACAATGAGCAGTTCTTC. This sequence encodes CASSLTPWGGNYNEQFF.

Here the CDR3 reads CASSSTGIPRVEAFF. DNA for the CDR3: TGTGCCAGCAGTTCAACAGGGATCCCCCGGGTTGAAGCTTTCTTT. The rearrangement links TRBV6-5 to TRBJ1-1; TRBD1 might be the D (6 bases). V dropped 4 bases and J dropped 7 bases, with 19 bases sitting between them. The CDR3 is made up of 15 amino acids. The germline V gene encodes CDR1 MNHEY and CDR2 SVGAGI.

A few counts support this clonotype. The chain links TRBV4-3 to TRBJ1-2, with D tentatively TRBD1 (5 bases). CDR1 is LGHNA and CDR2 is YSLEER in the germline V gene. The V end lost 0 bases, the J end lost 2 bases, and 10 bases lay between the germline ends. The CDR3 length is 15 residues. CDR3 nucleotide sequence: TGCGCCAGCAGCCAAGATAGGGGCAGGAACTATGGCTACACCTTC. Amino acids: CASSQDRGRNYGYTF.

CDR3 region: CASSPRPLTDFYEQYV. The CDR3 DNA is TGTGCCAGCAGTCCCCGACCGTTGACAGACTTCTACGAGCAGTACGTC. V usage is TRBV27 and J usage is TRBJ2-7; TRBD1 might be the D (5 bases). CDR3 length: 16 amino acids. Trimming took off 5 bases at V and 3 bases at J, with 20 bases between the two ends. Germline loops: CDR1 MNHEY, CDR2 SMNVEV (reference sequence).

The table lists this clonotype with many counts. This chain connects TRBV5-1 to TRBJ1-1, with D unclear. This CDR3 region has 14 residues. Trimming shortened V by 1 base and J by 1 base, and 8 bases separated the two germline ends. In germline, CDR1 is SGHRS, CDR2 YFSETQ. The CDR3 region has the DNA TGCGCCAGCAGCTTGACGGACGGGAACACTGAAGCTTTCTTT. It codes for CASSLTDGNTEAFF.

This clonotype was detected a few times. V is TRBV6-5 and J is TRBJ1-2, with D possibly being TRBD1 (6 bases). This CDR3 is built from 14 residues. Germline V gene sequence: CDR1 MNHEY, CDR2 SVGAGI. V was shortened by 2 bases and J by 0 bases, with 7 bases between the two germline ends. The CDR3 loop reads CASSYGTPNYGYTF. The CDR3 nucleotides read TGTGCCAGCAGTTACGGGACACCTAACTATGGCTACACCTTC.

This clonotype was counted only a few times. V gene TRBV29-1 combines with J gene TRBJ2-5, with 10 nucleotides matching TRBD1. The CDR3 consists of 14 residues. V lost 7 bases and J lost 5; bases outside the gene matches: 10. The germline V gene encodes CDR1 SQVTM and CDR2 ANQGSEA. CDR3 sequence reads: CSGVDRGRGETQYF. DNA for the CDR3: TGCAGCGGCGTCGACAGGGGGCGCGGGGAGACCCAGTACTTC.

This clonotype was seen a few times. The J gene is TRBJ1-1, the V gene TRBV5-1; the D gene is possibly TRBD1 (5 bases). Trimming left V 0 bases short and J 4 bases short, with 19 bases between. This CDR3 is 17 amino acids long. Per germline, CDR1 SGHRS and CDR2 YFSETQ. The CDR3 bases are TGCGCCAGCAGCTTGGGGCAGGGTATCCTCTCCGTCACTGAAGCTTTCTTT. Protein: CASSLGQGILSVTEAFF.

The chain employs TRBV9 and TRBJ2-1, with D possibly matching TRBD2 (6 bases). Per germline, CDR1 SGDLS and CDR2 YYNGEE. Trimming removed 3 bases from V and 6 bases from J, with 16 bases in between. The CDR3 consists of 15 residues. This CDR3 reads CASSAREVASNEQFF. CDR3 nucleotide sequence: TGTGCCAGCAGCGCTAGGGAGGTGGCTTCCAATGAGCAGTTCTTC.

This clonotype was seen only a few times. The gene calls are TRBV11-2 and TRBJ2-7; D is unresolved. CDR3 length: 15 residues. V dropped 0 bases and J dropped 3 bases, with 12 bases sitting between them. CDR1 SGHAT and CDR2 FQNNGV come from the germline V gene. The CDR3 DNA is TGTGCCAGCAGCTTAGATCTGGGCACCTTCTACGAGCAGTACGTC. Amino acids: CASSLDLGTFYEQYV.

The table lists this clonotype with a few counts. V usage is TRBV28 and J usage is TRBJ2-6; D perhaps matches TRBD2 (6 bases). CDR1 and CDR2 from the germline V gene are MDHEN and SYDVKM. CDR3 length: 13 residues. Trimming took off 9 bases at V and 5 bases at J, with 11 bases between the two ends. The CDR3 DNA follows: TGTGCCAGGGGGGAGGCGAGGGCCAACGTCCTGACTTTC. Its translation: CARGEARANVLTF.

V and J are TRBV7-3 and TRBJ2-2, with 7 nucleotides matching TRBD2. With 2 bases clipped from V and 0 bases from J, the junction kept 3 bases outside the gene matches. From germline, CDR1 is SGHTA and CDR2 FQGTGA. The length of the CDR3 is 16 residues. The CDR3 sequence: CASSLFGGTNTGELFF. As DNA, the CDR3 is TGTGCCAGCAGCTTATTCGGGGGGACGAACACCGGGGAGCTGTTTTTT. Variable domain in full (rest from reference TRBV7-3 and TRBJ2-2): GAGVSQTPSNKVTEKGKYVELRCDPISGHTALYWYRQSLGQGPEFLIYFQGTGAADDSGLPNDRFFAVRPEGSVSTLKIQRTERGDSAVYLCASSLFGGTNTGELFFGEGSRLTVL.

The chain is built from TRBV4-3 and TRBJ2-4; D gene ambiguous. V gave up 0 bases and J gave up 0 bases, with 12 bases separating them. Germline loops: CDR1 LGHNA, CDR2 YSLEER. The CDR3 sequence is 17 residues long. This CDR3 reads CASSQETVPKAKNIQYF. DNA for the CDR3: TGCGCCAGCAGCCAAGAAACTGTACCTAAAGCCAAAAACATTCAGTACTTC.

The chain links TRBV7-9 to TRBJ2-5; D is uncertain. Trimming cost V 1 base and J 5 bases, with 11 bases left between them. There are 14 residues in the CDR3. Germline V lookup: CDR1 SEHNR, CDR2 FQNEAQ (reference sequence). The CDR3 DNA follows: TGTGCCAGCAGCTTAGGGCCCTCTAGGGAGACCCAGTACTTC. Protein: CASSLGPSRETQYF.

V gene TRBV11-2 combines with J gene TRBJ2-7; 7 bases line up with TRBD1. Per germline, CDR1 SGHAT and CDR2 FQNNGV. V shed 4 bases and J 6 bases; nucleotides not matched to a gene: 9. The CDR3 length is 14 residues. This CDR3 reads CASSSNLQGSEQYV. The CDR3 bases are TGTGCCAGCAGCTCAAATCTACAGGGGAGCGAGCAGTACGTC.

The chain employs TRBV12-3 or TRBV12-4 and TRBJ1-2; no clear D. CDR3 length: 13 residues. V shed 4 bases and J shed 4 bases, with 10 bases lying between them. The CDR3 sequence is CASSSPHLYGYTF. CDR3 DNA: TGTGCCAGCAGTTCACCTCACCTCTATGGCTACACCTTC.

This clonotype has more than one count but fewer than ten. V is TRBV6-6 and J is TRBJ1-4; D possibly corresponds to TRBD1 (5 bases). Trimming stripped 6 bases from V and 11 bases from J, with 19 bases between. Germline V gene lookup returns CDR1 MNHNY and CDR2 SVGAGI (reference sequence). The CDR3 sequence is 14 residues long. As DNA, the CDR3 is TGTGCCAGCAGCGATACAGGTTTCATCACGAAACTGTTTTTT. As protein: CASSDTGFITKLFF.